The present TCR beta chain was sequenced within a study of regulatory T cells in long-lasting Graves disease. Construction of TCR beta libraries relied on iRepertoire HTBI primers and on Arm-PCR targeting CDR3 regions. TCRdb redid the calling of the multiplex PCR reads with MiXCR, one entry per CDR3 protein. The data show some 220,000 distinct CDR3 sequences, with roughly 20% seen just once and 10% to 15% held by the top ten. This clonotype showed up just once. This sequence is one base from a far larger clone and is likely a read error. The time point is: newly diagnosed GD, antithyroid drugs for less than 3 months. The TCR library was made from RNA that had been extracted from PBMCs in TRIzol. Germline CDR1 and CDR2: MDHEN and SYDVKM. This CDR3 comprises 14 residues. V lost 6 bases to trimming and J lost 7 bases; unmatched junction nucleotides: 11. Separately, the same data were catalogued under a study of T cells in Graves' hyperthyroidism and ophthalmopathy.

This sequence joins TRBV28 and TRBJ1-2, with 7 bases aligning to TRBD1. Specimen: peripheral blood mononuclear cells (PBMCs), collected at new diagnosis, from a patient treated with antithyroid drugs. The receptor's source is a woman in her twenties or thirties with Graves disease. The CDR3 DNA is TGTGCCAGCAGCTTAGGGGGCAGTTACTGTGGCTACACCTTC. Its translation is CASSLGGSYCGYTF.